This T cell receptor beta chain comes out of a study of shared clonotypes between healthy human individuals. General study results and limits: Measured sharing among donors was expected to vary with sequencing depth. The small donor group covered limited genetic and exposure diversity. Rarefaction curves obtained for sorted subsets showed sequencing incomplete despite large depth.

The naive CD8 population came from CD45RO-negative cells selected for CCR7, without terminally differentiated effector memory CD45RA+ cells. Data came from immunoSEQ multiplex PCR; TCRdb stores just in-frame clones and leaves some out. The sample has more than 500,000 clones, roughly 95% seen once. Points on this clone: Its antigen is still unknown.

Specimen: naive CD8+ T cells sorted from blood. The origin of this receptor is a woman in her thirties in good health.

CDR3 DNA sequence: TGTGCCAGCAGCCTGGGGACAGTCTATGGCTACACCTTC. As protein: CASSLGTVYGYTF. This chain connects TRBV7-9 to TRBJ1-2; TRBD1 matches at 7 bases. V trimming: 5 bases; J trimming: 4 bases; junction bases outside the gene matches: 4. The CDR3 length is 13 residues. Looked up from germline, CDR1 is SEHNR and CDR2 is FQNEAQ (reference sequence). Supplemented by reference TRBV7-9 and TRBJ1-2, the full variable domain reads DTGVSQNPRHKITKRGQNVTFRCDPISEHNRLYWYRQTLGQGPEFLTYFQNEAQLEKSRLLSDRFSAERPKGSFSTLEIQRTEQGDSAMYLCASSLGTVYGYTFGSGTRLTVV.